Sequencing of this T cell receptor (beta chain) was carried out in a study of regulatory T cells in long-lasting Graves disease. Time point meaning: newly diagnosed GD, antithyroid drugs for less than 3 months. Making the TCR library involved RNA that had been extracted from PBMCs. The CDR3 extends over 14 amino acids. CDR1 LNHDA and CDR2 SQIVND come from the germline V gene (reference sequence). The junction had 4 bases not matched to a gene; V was cut back by 5 bases and J by 2 bases. This clonotype was seen a handful of times. Researchers made TCR beta libraries by using iRepertoire HTBI primers and running Arm-PCR on CDR3 regions. MiXCR, run by TCRdb on the multiplex PCR reads, gives a single entry per CDR3 protein. This sample has about 540,000 distinct CDR3 sequences, with about 13% found just once. The same specimen was also included in a second study, on T cells in Graves' hyperthyroidism and ophthalmopathy.

Material: peripheral blood mononuclear cells (PBMCs), obtained at new diagnosis, from a patient treated with antithyroid drugs. The TCR comes from a man aged 25-40 years with Graves disease. The chain links TRBV19 to TRBJ2-5; 8 nucleotides match TRBD2. Here the CDR3 DNA reads TGTGCCAGTAGTTTTCGGGGGGGGCAAGAGACCCAGTACTTC. Amino acids: CASSFRGGQETQYF.